This is a list of T cell receptor beta chains from one sample in a study of control samples from healthy donors and cancer patients. Using immunoSEQ multiplex PCR, the repertoire was profiled, and TCRdb retains in-frame clones only, with some absent. The sample lists roughly 450,000 clones; around 90% were seen once. Sequences were obtained from PBMCs. The source of these receptors is a man between 40 and 49 years old with head and neck cancer. CDR3s include the opening cysteine and the closing phenylalanine or tryptophan. Each record gives: J gene, V gene, CDR3 length, D gene, CDR3 protein, CDR3 DNA. A D gene is named only where the DNA matches it firmly.

j_call: TRBJ1-2
v_call: TRBV12-3/TRBV12-4
cdr3_length: 13
d_call: TRBD1
cdr3_aa: CASSSGTAYGYTF
cdr3_nt: TGTGCCAGCAGCTCCGGGACAGCTTATGGCTACACCTTC

j_call: TRBJ1-1
v_call: TRBV28
cdr3_length: 14
d_call: .
cdr3_aa: CASSLDRLNTEAFF
cdr3_nt: TGTGCCAGCAGTTTAGACAGACTGAACACTGAAGCTTTCTTT

j_call: TRBJ1-5
v_call: TRBV19
cdr3_length: 18
d_call: .
cdr3_aa: CASSSQTRGTYSNQPQHF
cdr3_nt: TGTGCCAGTAGTTCTCAGACGAGGGGTACTTATAGCAATCAGCCCCAGCATTTT

j_call: TRBJ2-3
v_call: TRBV3-1/TRBV3-2
cdr3_length: 20
d_call: TRBD2
cdr3_aa: CASSQVWLAGILFSTDTQYF
cdr3_nt: TGTGCCAGCAGCCAAGTATGGCTAGCGGGAATTCTCTTCAGCACAGATACGCAGTATTTT

j_call: TRBJ1-6
v_call: TRBV6-5
cdr3_length: 15
d_call: TRBD1
cdr3_aa: CASSPGTGRWAPLHF
cdr3_nt: TGTGCCAGCAGCCCCGGGACAGGGCGATGGGCACCCCTCCACTTT

j_call: TRBJ1-2
v_call: TRBV28
cdr3_length: 13
d_call: .
cdr3_aa: CASTQRQGHGYTF
cdr3_nt: TGTGCCAGCACCCAACGGCAGGGGCATGGCTACACCTTC

j_call: TRBJ1-1
v_call: TRBV7-3
cdr3_length: 16
d_call: TRBD1
cdr3_aa: CASSLMGQGAGTEAFF
cdr3_nt: TGTGCCAGCAGCTTAATGGGACAGGGGGCCGGCACTGAAGCTTTCTTT

j_call: TRBJ2-5
v_call: TRBV14
cdr3_length: 12
d_call: .
cdr3_aa: CASSFYGETQYF
cdr3_nt: TGTGCCAGCAGCTTTTACGGAGAGACCCAGTACTTC

j_call: TRBJ1-1
v_call: TRBV6-5
cdr3_length: 14
d_call: .
cdr3_aa: CASSYGGGVTEAFF
cdr3_nt: TGTGCCAGCAGTTACGGGGGCGGGGTCACTGAAGCTTTCTTT

j_call: TRBJ1-2
v_call: TRBV19
cdr3_length: 16
d_call: TRBD1
cdr3_aa: CASSPSLGQGAGGYTF
cdr3_nt: TGTGCCAGTAGTCCCTCCCTGGGACAGGGAGCGGGCGGCTACACCTTC

j_call: TRBJ2-3
v_call: TRBV2
cdr3_length: 16
d_call: TRBD2
cdr3_aa: CASRKEGLAITDTQYF
cdr3_nt: TGTGCCAGCAGAAAAGAGGGACTAGCGATCACAGATACGCAGTATTTT

j_call: TRBJ1-1
v_call: TRBV9
cdr3_length: 14
d_call: .
cdr3_aa: CASSASGPNTEAFF
cdr3_nt: TGTGCCAGCAGCGCCTCGGGGCCCAACACTGAAGCTTTCTTT

j_call: TRBJ1-5
v_call: TRBV28
cdr3_length: 15
d_call: TRBD1
cdr3_aa: CASSQVEGARQPQHF
cdr3_nt: TGTGCCAGCAGTCAAGTGGAGGGGGCGCGTCAGCCCCAGCATTTT

j_call: TRBJ1-6
v_call: TRBV15
cdr3_length: 15
d_call: TRBD1
cdr3_aa: CATSREGQGNSPLHF
cdr3_nt: TGTGCCACCAGCAGAGAAGGACAGGGGAACTCACCCCTCCACTTT

j_call: TRBJ2-3
v_call: TRBV10-2
cdr3_length: 24
d_call: .
cdr3_aa: CASTQGGDRLTRGPLKRFTDTQYF
cdr3_nt: TGCGCCAGCACTCAGGGGGGGGACAGGTTGACAAGAGGCCCTCTGAAACGGTTCACAGATACGCAGTATTTT

j_call: TRBJ2-1
v_call: TRBV30
cdr3_length: 14
d_call: TRBD2
cdr3_aa: CAFAGTRRAYEQFF
cdr3_nt: TGTGCCTTTGCCGGGACTAGGCGGGCCTATGAGCAGTTCTTC

j_call: TRBJ1-5
v_call: TRBV6-2/TRBV6-3
cdr3_length: 12
d_call: .
cdr3_aa: CASSYPTGPQHF
cdr3_nt: TGTGCCAGCAGTTACCCGACGGGGCCCCAGCATTTT

j_call: TRBJ2-5
v_call: TRBV9
cdr3_length: 17
d_call: TRBD1
cdr3_aa: CASSVATPGTGPETQYF
cdr3_nt: TGTGCCAGCAGCGTAGCTACCCCCGGGACAGGCCCGGAGACCCAGTACTTC